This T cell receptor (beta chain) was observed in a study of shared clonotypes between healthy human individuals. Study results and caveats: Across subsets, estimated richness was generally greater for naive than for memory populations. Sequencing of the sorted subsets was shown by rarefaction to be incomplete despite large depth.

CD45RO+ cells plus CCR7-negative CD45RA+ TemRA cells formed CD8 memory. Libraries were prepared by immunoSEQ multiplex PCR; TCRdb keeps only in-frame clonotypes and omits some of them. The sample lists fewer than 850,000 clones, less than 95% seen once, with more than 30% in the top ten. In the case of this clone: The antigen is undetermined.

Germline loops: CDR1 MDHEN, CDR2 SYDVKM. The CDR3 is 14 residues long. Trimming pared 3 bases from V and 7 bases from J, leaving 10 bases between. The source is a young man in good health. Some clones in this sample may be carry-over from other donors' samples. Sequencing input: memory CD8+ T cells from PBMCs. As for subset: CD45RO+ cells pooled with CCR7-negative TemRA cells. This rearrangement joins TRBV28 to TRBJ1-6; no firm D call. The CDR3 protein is CASSFGHSNSPLHF. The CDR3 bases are TGTGCCAGCAGTTTTGGCCACTCAAATTCACCCCTCCACTTT.